A single sample is the source of the 8 T cell receptor beta chains below, sequenced in a study of chemoradiotherapy in HPV16-positive cancers. Profiling relied on immunoSEQ multiplex PCR, and the TCRdb table lists in-frame clones only, not all of them. The table records over 10,000 clones, about 85% of them present only once. Specimen: blood, collected from a patient who underwent chemoradiotherapy. All receptors derive from a human donor with HPV-associated anogenital cancer.

The rearrangement uses TRBV30 and TRBJ2-2, with D possibly matching TRBD2 (5 bases). Trimming shortened V by 4 bases and J by 1 base, and 13 bases separated the two germline ends. Germline V gives CDR1 GTSNPN, CDR2 SVGIG (reference sequence). There are 15 residues in the CDR3. The CDR3 reads CAWTLSTRNTGELFF. The CDR3 DNA reads as TGTGCCTGGACATTAAGTACTAGGAACACCGGGGAGCTGTTTTTT.

This sequence joins TRBV7-6 and TRBJ2-4; 12 positions agree with TRBD2. This CDR3 contains 19 residues. Per the germline V gene, CDR1 is SGHVS and CDR2 is FNYEAQ. V gave up 1 base and J gave up 1 base; unmatched junction bases: 8. CDR3 sequence reads: CASSLVALAGGPAKNIQYF. In DNA form, the CDR3 reads TGTGCCAGCAGCTTAGTCGCCCTAGCGGGGGGGCCGGCCAAAAACATTCAGTACTTC.

This chain connects TRBV5-1 to TRBJ2-3; no clear D. Germline CDR1 reads SGHRS; CDR2 reads YFSETQ. CDR3 length: 15 amino acids. Trimming stripped 0 bases from V and 5 bases from J, with 13 bases between. In DNA, the CDR3 is TGCGCCAGCAGCTTGGAGTCTAGTCGAGGAGATACGCAGTATTTT. It specifies CASSLESSRGDTQYF.

The chain joins TRBV15 to TRBJ2-3, with D possibly being TRBD2 (6 bases). Germline V CDR1 and CDR2: LNHNV, YYDKDF (reference sequence). The CDR3 is made up of 15 amino acids. The ends were cut back, 0 bases at V and 7 bases at J, with 14 bases in the middle. CDR3 DNA: TGTGCCACCAGCAGAGATCGGAGGGACTCCCATACGCAGTATTTT. Encoded protein: CATSRDRRDSHTQYF.

This chain links TRBV9 with TRBJ2-3, with TRBD2 as a possible D gene (5 bases). V was pared by 2 bases and J by 3 bases, with 7 bases between. Germline assignment: CDR1 SGDLS and CDR2 YYNGEE. CDR3 length: 13 amino acids. The CDR3 bases are TGTGCCAGCAGCGTCCGGGGTACAGATACGCAGTATTTT. This gives the protein CASSVRGTDTQYF. The full variable domain, with the rest looked up from reference TRBV9 and TRBJ2-3, is DSGVTQTPKHLITATGQRVTLRCSPRSGDLSVYWYQQSLDQGLQFLIQYYNGEERAKGNILERFSAQQFPDLHSELNLSSLELGDSALYFCASSVRGTDTQYFGPGTRLTVL.

The V and J genes are TRBV6-7 and TRBJ2-6; TRBD1 matches 10 bases. TRBV6-7 is reported as an ORF; its role is uncertain. The CDR3 covers 19 residues. The junction had 8 bases not matched to a gene; V was cut back by 2 bases and J by 1 base. CDR3 protein: CASSYDGTGEGSGANVLTF. The CDR3 DNA follows: TGTGCCAGCAGTTACGATGGGACAGGGGAAGGATCTGGGGCCAACGTCCTGACTTTC.

The chain joins TRBV5-1 to TRBJ1-4; D may be TRBD1 (5 bases). The ends were cut back, 2 bases at V and 8 bases at J, with 13 bases in the middle. CDR3 length: 14 amino acids. Germline CDR1 reads SGHRS; CDR2 reads YFSETQ. The CDR3 region has the DNA TGCGCCAGCAGCTTTACAGGCTTCCGCGAAAAACTGTTTTTT. Protein product: CASSFTGFREKLFF.

The rearrangement joins TRBV2 to TRBJ1-2, with a weak D call TRBD1 (6 bases). This CDR3 region has 13 residues. The ends were cut back, 5 bases at V and 2 bases at J, with 9 bases in the middle. Germline V lookup: CDR1 SNHLY, CDR2 FYNNEI. CDR3 sequence reads: CASSTDRNYGYTF. The CDR3 nucleotides read TGTGCCAGCAGTACGGACAGAAACTATGGCTACACCTTC.